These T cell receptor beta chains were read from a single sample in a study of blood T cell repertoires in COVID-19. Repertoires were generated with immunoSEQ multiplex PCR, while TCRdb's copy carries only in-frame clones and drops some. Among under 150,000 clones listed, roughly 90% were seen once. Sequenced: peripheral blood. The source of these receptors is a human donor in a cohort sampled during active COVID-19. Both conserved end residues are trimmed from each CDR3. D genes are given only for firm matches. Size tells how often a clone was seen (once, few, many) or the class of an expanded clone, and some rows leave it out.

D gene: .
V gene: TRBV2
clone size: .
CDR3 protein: ASSAQDVTPNTGELF

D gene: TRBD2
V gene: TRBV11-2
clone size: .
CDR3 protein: ASSHRGPGLGDTQY

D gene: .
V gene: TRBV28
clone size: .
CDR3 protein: ASGSRNSPLH

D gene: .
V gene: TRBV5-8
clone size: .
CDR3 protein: ASSAFGRNYGYT

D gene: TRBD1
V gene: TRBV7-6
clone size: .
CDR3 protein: ASSLGITGGQY

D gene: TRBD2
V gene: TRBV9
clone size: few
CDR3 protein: ASSVLAGDTGELF

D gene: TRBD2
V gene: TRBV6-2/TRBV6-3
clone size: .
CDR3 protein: ASSPGTSGLTPQNEQF

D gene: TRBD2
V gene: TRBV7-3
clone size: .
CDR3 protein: ASSFTSGFYNEQF

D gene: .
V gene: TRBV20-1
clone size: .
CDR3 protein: SAAGPYEQY

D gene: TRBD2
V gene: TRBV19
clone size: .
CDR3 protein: GTSGSPEGSYNEQF

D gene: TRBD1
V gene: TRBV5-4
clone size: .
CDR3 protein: ASSLGGRGLADTQY

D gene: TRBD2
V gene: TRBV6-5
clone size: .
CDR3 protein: ASSLRASGSYEQY

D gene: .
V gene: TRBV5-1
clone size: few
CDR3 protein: ASSLSTDYTEAF

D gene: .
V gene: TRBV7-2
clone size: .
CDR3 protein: ASSLGGPQVTDTQY

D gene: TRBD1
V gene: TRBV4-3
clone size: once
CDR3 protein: ASSQGDSTYEQY

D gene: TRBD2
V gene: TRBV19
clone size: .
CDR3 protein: ASSPGLAGGPDTGELF

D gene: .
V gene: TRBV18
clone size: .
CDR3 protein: ASSPARGSGNTEAF

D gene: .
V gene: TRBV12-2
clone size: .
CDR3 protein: ASRLARGQGSISNQPQH

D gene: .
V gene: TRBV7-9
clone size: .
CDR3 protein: ASSPSTGDGQPQH

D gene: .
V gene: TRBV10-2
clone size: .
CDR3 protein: ASSVPFAPEQY

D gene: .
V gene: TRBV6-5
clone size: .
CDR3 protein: ASSYRDTYEQY

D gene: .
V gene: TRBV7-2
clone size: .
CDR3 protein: ASRSQGTNTQY

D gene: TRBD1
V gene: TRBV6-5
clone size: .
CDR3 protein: ASSYEAGGSYNEQF

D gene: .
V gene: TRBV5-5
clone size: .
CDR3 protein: ASSFYDSGGSPLH

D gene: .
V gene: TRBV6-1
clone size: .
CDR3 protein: ASSEPGLPYEQY

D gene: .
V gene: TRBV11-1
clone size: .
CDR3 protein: ASSLRRNEQF

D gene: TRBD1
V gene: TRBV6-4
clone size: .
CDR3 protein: ASKRDSSYNEQF

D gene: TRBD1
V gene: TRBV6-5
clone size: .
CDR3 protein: ASRRTGVGEQY

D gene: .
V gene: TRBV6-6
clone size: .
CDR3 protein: ASSQDSDKTLMNTEAF

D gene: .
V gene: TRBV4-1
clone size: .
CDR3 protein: ASSPLKGAGNTEAF

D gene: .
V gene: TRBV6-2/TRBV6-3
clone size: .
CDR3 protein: ASNPHQSGANVLT

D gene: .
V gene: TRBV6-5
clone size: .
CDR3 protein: ASRDTGGARDTQY

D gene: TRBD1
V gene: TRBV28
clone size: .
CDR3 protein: ASRNQGARSTEAF

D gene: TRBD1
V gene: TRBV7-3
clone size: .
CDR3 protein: ASSAQGARTEAF

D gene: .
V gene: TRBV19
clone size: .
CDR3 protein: ASSMGGLSYGYT

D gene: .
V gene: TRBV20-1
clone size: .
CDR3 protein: SASPGLGQPQH

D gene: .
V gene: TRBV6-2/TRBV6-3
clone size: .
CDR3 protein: ASSHNAWEGQYGYT

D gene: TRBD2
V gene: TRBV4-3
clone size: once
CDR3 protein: ASSPVPRGGLDTQY

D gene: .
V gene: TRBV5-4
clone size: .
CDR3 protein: ASSLAGGTVNTGELF

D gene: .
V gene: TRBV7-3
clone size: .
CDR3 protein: ASSLLGTPQETQY

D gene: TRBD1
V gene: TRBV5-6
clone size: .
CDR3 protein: ASNPLAGGVINEQF

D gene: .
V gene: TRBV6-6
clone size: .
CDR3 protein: ASSLPLDSLYEQY

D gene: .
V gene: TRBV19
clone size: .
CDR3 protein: ASSPPPGSTSYNEQF

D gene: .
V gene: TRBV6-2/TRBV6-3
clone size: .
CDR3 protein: ASSWRGVGEAF

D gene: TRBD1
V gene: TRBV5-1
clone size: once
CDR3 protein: ASSLRQGDTEAF

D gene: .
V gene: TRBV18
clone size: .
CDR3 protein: ASSSMERVNSNQPQH

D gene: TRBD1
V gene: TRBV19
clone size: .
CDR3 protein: ASSMRDRVHEQY

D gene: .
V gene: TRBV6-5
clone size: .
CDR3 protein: ASAGVLGTDTQY

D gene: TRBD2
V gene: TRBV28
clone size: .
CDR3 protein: ASSPTGLAGSYEQY

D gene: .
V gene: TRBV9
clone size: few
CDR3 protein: ASSVEGGVSNEKLF